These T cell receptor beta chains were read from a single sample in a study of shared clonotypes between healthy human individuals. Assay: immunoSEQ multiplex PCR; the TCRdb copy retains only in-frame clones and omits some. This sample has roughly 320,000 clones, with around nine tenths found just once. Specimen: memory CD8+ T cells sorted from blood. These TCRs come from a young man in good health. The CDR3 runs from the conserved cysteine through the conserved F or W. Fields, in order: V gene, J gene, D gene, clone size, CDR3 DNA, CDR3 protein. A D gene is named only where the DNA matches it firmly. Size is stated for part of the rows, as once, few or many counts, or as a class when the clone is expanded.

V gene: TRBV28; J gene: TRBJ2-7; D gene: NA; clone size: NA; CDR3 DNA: TGTGCCAGCAGTTTATCAGGCCCTGGGGCCGAGCAGTACTTC; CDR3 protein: CASSLSGPGAEQYF
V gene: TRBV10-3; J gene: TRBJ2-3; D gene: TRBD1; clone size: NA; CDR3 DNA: TGTGCCATCAGTGGTGTCGACAGGGCTAGCACAGATACGCAGTATTTT; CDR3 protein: CAISGVDRASTDTQYF
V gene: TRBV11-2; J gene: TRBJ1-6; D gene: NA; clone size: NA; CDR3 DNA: TGTGCCAGCACCCCGGGGGAGCGAAATTCACCCCTCCACTTT; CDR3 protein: CASTPGERNSPLHF
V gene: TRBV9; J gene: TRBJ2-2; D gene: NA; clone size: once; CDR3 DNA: TGTGCCAGTACCCCAGGGGGGATGAACACCGGGGAGCTGTTTTTT; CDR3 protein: CASTPGGMNTGELFF
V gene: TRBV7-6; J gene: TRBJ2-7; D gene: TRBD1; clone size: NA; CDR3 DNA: TGTGCCAGCAGCTTGGGAGTGGGGACAGGGGGCCACGAGCAGTACTTC; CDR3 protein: CASSLGVGTGGHEQYF
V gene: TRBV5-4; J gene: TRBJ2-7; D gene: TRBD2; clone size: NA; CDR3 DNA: TGTGCCAGCAGCTTGCGGGGGGGCCCCTACGAGCAGTACTTC; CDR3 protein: CASSLRGGPYEQYF
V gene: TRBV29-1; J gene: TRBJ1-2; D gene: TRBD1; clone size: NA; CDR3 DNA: TGCAGCGTTACAGGGGAGGAAGGCTACACCTTC; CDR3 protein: CSVTGEEGYTF
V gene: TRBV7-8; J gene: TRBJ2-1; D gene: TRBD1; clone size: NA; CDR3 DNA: TGTGCCAGCAGCTCGGGACAGGGGTGGAATGAGCAGTTCTTC; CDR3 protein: CASSSGQGWNEQFF
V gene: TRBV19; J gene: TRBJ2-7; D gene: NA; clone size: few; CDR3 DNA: TGTGCCAGTAGTTTCGCATGGGACTACGAGCAGTACTTC; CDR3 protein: CASSFAWDYEQYF
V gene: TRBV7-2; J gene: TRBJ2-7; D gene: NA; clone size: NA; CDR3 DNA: TGTGCCAGCAGCTTACCTCCTATGGAACAGGGCTACGAGCAGTACTTC; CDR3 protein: CASSLPPMEQGYEQYF
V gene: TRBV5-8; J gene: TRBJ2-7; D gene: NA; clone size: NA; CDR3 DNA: TGTGCCAGCAGCCAAAGGAGGGGCGAGCAGTACTTC; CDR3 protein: CASSQRRGEQYF